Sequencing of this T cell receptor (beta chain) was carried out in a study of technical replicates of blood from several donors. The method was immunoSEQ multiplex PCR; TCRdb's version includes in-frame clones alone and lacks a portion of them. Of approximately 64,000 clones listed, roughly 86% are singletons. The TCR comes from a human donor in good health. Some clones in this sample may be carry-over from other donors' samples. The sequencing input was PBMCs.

The CDR3 loop reads CASRTGTGGNEAFF. CDR3 coding DNA: TGTGCCAGCCGAACCGGGACAGGGGGCAATGAAGCTTTCTTT. This sequence joins TRBV18 and TRBJ1-1; 12 bases are a match to TRBD1. The CDR3 has 14 residues. The germline gives CDR1 KGHSH, CDR2 LQKENI. J lost 7 bases, V lost 8 bases, and 8 bases had no gene match.